This T cell receptor (beta chain) is from a study of blood T cell repertoires in COVID-19. Study as a whole: Donors in the United States, Italy and Spain gave samples during acute or convalescent COVID-19.

Germline-derived CDR1 and CDR2 are MDHEN and SYDVKM. This CDR3 is built from 12 residues. Trimming left V 6 bases short and J 5 bases short, with 10 bases between. Per the original methods: Using reference gene primer amplification, nucleated cell counts were estimated. The table came from immunoSEQ multiplex PCR; TCRdb's copy has only in-frame clones and leaves some out. V, J and clone size derive from that table, while D and trimming were established from the DNA sequence. The sample contains 120,000 to 150,000 clones, about nine tenths of which appear only once. The sequenced material came from peripheral blood. The chain joins TRBV28 to TRBJ2-5; D is perhaps TRBD1 (5 bases). This receptor was identified in a woman older than 75 with acute or convalescent COVID-19. In nucleotides, the CDR3 is TGTGCCAGCAGGCAGGGTTGGGAGACCCAGTACTTC. Its protein product is CASRQGWETQYF.